Sequencing of this T cell receptor (beta chain) was carried out in a study of blood T cell repertoires in COVID-19. In the authors' methods: It was from reference gene primer amplification that nucleated cell counts were estimated. Sequencing was performed with immunoSEQ multiplex PCR; in TCRdb, only in-frame clones are kept and a portion is missing. The V and J calls and clone size are taken from that table; D and trimming were inferred from the DNA. This table has under 250,000 clones, 70% to 90% appearing once. This study enrolled people aged roughly 18 to 90 from about two dozen US geographic areas. Two consecutive negative NP/OP PCR tests, clearance, or resolved symptoms defined Cohort 3 recovery. The CDR3 is made up of 12 amino acids. Germline lookup yields CDR1 SNHLY and CDR2 FYNNEI. V lost 8 bases and J lost 3; bases outside the gene matches: 3.

J is TRBJ1-2 and V is TRBV2; 7 bases align to TRBD1. Sequenced: PBMCs or T cells enriched from blood (not recorded which). This TCR was recovered from a young man who had recovered from COVID-19. The CDR3 DNA is TGTGCCAGCGACAGGGATTACTATGGCTACACCTTC. This encodes CASDRDYYGYTF.